This TCR beta chain was captured in a study of blood T cell repertoires in COVID-19. As for the study in general: In each case, the material was cDNA or gDNA derived from T cells, B-cell-depleted T cells, or PBMCs.

The CDR3 has 14 residues. The germline V gene has CDR1 SGDLS and CDR2 YYNGEE. V dropped 0 bases and J dropped 8 bases, with 12 bases sitting between them. In the authors' methods: Estimated nucleated cell counts came from reference gene primer amplification. TCRdb's copy holds only in-frame clones and misses some; the assay was immunoSEQ multiplex PCR. V, J and clone size were drawn from that table, and D and trimming were deduced from the DNA. The table shows approximately 11,000 clones, with about 70% occurring only once. The sequencing input was peripheral blood. The chain recombines TRBV9 with TRBJ2-1; possible D gene TRBD2, 7 bases. The sequence came from a man in his fifties or sixties with COVID-19, enrolled during active disease. This CDR3 reads CASSVVGGGDEQFF. In DNA form, the CDR3 reads TGTGCCAGCAGCGTAGTAGGAGGGGGGGATGAGCAGTTCTTC.